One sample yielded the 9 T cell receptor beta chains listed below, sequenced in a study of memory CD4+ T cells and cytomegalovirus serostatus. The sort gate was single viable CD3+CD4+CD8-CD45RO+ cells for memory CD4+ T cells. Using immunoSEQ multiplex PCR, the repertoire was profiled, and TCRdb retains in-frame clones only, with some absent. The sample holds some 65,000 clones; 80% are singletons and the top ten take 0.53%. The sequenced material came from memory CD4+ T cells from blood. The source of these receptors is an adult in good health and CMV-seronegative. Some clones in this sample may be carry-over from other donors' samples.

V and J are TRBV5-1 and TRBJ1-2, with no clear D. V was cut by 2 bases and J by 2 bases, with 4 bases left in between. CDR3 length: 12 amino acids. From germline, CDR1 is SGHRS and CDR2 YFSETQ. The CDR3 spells CASSLGNYGYTF. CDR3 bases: TGCGCCAGCAGCTTAGGCAACTATGGCTACACCTTC.

The CDR3 region has the DNA TGCGCCAGCAGCACGGGGACTAGCGGGAGCTACAATGAGCAGTTCTTC. Its translation: CASSTGTSGSYNEQFF. The V gene is TRBV5-1, the J gene TRBJ2-1; 14 nucleotides line up with TRBD2. Germline loops: CDR1 SGHRS, CDR2 YFSETQ. The CDR3 consists of 16 residues. The ends lost 4 bases at V and 3 bases at J; junction bases unmatched: 3. Based on the CDR3 plus reference TRBV5-1 and TRBJ2-1, the full variable domain is KAGVTQTPRYLIKTRGQQVTLSCSPISGHRSVSWYQQTPGQGLQFLFEYFSETQRNKGNFPGRFSGRQFSNSRSEMNVSTLELGDSALYLCASSTGTSGSYNEQFFGPGTRLTVL.

The CDR3 spells CASSLGQAGTEKLFF. The CDR3 DNA reads TGTGCCAGCAGTTTAGGTCAGGCAGGGACTGAAAAACTGTTTTTT. The rearrangement links TRBV28 to TRBJ1-4; TRBD1 might be the D (5 bases). V gave up 2 bases and J gave up 7 bases, with 14 bases separating them. This CDR3 spans 15 amino acids. From germline, CDR1 is MDHEN and CDR2 SYDVKM.

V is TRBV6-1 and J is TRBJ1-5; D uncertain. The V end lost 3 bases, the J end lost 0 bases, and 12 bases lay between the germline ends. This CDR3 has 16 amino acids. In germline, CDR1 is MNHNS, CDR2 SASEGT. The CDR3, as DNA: TGTGCCAGCAGTGATGCTAACCTATATAGCAATCAGCCCCAGCATTTT. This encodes CASSDANLYSNQPQHF.

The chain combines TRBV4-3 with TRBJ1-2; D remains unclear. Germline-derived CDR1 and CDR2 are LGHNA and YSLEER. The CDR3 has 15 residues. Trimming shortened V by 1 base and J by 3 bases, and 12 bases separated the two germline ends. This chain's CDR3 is CASSQGGAFDYGYTF. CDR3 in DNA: TGCGCCAGCAGCCAAGGCGGAGCATTTGACTATGGCTACACCTTC.

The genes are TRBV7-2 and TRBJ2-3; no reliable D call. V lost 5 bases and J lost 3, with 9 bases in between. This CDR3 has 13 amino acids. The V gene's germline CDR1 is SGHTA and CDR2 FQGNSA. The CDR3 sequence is CASSPRVTDTQYF. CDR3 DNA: TGTGCCAGCAGCCCACGGGTTACAGATACGCAGTATTTT.

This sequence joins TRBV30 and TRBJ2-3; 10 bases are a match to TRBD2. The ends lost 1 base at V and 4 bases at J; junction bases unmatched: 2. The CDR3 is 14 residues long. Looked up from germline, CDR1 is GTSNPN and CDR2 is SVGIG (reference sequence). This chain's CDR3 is CAWSESGRADTQYF. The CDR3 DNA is TGTGCCTGGAGTGAGAGCGGGAGGGCAGATACGCAGTATTTT. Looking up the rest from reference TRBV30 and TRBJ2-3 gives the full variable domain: SQTIHQWPATLVQPVGSPLSLECTVEGTSNPNLYWYRQAAGRGLQLLFYSVGIGQISSEVPQNLSASRPQDRQFILSSKKLLLSDSGFYLCAWSESGRADTQYFGPGTRLTVL.

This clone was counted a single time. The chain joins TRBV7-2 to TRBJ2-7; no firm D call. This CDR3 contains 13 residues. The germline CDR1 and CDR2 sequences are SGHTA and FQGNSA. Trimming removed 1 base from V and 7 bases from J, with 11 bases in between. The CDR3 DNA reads TGTGCCAGCAGCTTAGGGAGACTTTCGGAGCAGTACTTC. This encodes CASSLGRLSEQYF.

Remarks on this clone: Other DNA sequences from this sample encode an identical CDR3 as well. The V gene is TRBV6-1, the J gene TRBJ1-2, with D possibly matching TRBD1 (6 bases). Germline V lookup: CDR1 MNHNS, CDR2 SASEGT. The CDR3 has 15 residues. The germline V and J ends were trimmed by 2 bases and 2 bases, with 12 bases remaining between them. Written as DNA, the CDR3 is TGTGCCAGCAGTGAACTTACAGGGCCCAACTATGGCTACACCTTC. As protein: CASSELTGPNYGYTF.